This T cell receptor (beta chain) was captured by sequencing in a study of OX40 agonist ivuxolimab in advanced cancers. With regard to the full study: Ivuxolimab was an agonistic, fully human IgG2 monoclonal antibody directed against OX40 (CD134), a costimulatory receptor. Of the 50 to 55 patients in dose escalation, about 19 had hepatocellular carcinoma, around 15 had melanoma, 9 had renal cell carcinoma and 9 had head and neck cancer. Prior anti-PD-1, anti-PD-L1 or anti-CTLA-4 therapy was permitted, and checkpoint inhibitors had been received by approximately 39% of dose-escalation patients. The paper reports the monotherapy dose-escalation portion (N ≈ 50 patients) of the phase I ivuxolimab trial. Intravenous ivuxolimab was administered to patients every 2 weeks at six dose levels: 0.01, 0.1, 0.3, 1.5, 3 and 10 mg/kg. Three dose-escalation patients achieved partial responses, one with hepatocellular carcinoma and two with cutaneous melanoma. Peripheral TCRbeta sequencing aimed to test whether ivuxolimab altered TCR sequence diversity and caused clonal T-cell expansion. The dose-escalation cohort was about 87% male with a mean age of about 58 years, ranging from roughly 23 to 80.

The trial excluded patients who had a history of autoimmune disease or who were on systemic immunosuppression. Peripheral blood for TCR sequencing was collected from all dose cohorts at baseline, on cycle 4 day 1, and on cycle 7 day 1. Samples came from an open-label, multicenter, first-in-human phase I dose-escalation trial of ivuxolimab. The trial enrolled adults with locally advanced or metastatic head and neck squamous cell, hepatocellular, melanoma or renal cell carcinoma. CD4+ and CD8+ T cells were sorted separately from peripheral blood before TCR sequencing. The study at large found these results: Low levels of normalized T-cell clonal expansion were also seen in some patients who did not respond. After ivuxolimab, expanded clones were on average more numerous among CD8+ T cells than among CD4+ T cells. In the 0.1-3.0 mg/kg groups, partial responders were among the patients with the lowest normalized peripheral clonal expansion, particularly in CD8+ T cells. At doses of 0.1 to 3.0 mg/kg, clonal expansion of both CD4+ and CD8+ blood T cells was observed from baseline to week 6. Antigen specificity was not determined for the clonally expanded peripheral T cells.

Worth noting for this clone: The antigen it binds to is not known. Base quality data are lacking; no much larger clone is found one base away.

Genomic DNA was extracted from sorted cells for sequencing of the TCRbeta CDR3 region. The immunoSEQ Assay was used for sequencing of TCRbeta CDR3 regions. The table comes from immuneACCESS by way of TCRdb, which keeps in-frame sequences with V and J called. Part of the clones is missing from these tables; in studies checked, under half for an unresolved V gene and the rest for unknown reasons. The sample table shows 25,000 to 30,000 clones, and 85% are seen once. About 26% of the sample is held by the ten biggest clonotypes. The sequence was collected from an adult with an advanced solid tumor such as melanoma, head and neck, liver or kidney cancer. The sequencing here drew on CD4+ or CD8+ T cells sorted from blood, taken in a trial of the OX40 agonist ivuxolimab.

The bases read TGTGCCAGCAGCAAAGCTAAGGGGGACAGGGATTTAGACACCGGGGAGCTGTTTTTT. The encoded protein is CASSKAKGDRDLDTGELFF. The chain is made from TRBV21-1 and TRBJ2-2; the tabulated D call, TRBD1, remains unverified against the DNA. TRBV21-1 is flagged as a pseudogene. The CDR3 sequence holds 19 residues, the cysteine and phenylalanine included. CDR3 DNA only is kept here, 57 bases in frame from base 1.